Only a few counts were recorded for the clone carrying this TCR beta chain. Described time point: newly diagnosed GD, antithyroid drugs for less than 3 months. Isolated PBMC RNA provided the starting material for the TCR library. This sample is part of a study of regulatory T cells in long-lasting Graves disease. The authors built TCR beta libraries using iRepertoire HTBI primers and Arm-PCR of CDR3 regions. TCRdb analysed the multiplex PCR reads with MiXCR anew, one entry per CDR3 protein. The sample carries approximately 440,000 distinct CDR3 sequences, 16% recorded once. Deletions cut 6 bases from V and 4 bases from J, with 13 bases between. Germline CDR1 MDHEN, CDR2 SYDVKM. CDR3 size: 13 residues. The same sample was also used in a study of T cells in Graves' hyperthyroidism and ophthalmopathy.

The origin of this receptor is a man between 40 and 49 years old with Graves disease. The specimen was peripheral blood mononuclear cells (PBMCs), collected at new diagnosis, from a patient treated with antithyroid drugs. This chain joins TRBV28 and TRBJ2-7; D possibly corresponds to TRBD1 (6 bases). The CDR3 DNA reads TGTGCCAGCAGCTACCTAAGGGGGTACGAGCAGTACTTC. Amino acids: CASSYLRGYEQYF.